The present TCR beta chain was sequenced within a study of beta chain features in type 1 diabetes. Germline V lookup: CDR1 SGHRS, CDR2 YFSETQ. The CDR3 loop spans 14 amino acids. Trimming pared 5 bases from V and 0 bases from J, leaving 6 bases between. Since all of the isolated RNA was reverse transcribed, expressed TCRB transcripts were what got sequenced. Profiled with immunoSEQ multiplex PCR; TCRdb holds only in-frame clones, not every one. Of around 250,000 clones in the sample, approximately 24% were seen once. Whole-study findings and limits: Type 1 diabetes patients showed a moderate but significant shortening of TCRB CDR3s in all four CD4+ subsets.

This clone has more than one count but fewer than ten. The antigen remains undetermined. The sequenced material came from naive CD4+ T cells from blood. The TCR was taken from a woman under 40 with type 1 diabetes. The V gene is TRBV5-1, the J gene TRBJ2-6; D unclear. CDR3 DNA sequence: TGCGCCAGCAGATCCAGCTCTGGGGCCAACGTCCTGACTTTC. Translating gives CASRSSSGANVLTF.